This T cell receptor beta chain was captured in a study of blood T cell repertoires in COVID-19. At the level of the study: Acute and convalescent COVID-19 samples came from the United States, Italy and Spain.

The table came from immunoSEQ multiplex PCR; TCRdb's copy has only in-frame clones and leaves some out. The sample has under 250,000 clones, 80% seen once. In this sample, this clone turned up a few times. Other DNA sequences in this sample translate to the same CDR3. The CDR3 is 15 amino acids. Germline assignment: CDR1 SGHRS and CDR2 YFSETQ. After removal of 0 bases from V and 5 bases from J, the junction contained 5 bases not matched to a gene. This chain connects TRBV5-1 to TRBJ2-7; 10 bases are shared with TRBD1. The sequence was collected from a human donor in a cohort sampled during active COVID-19. The specimen was peripheral blood. CDR3 DNA sequence: TGCGCCAGCAGCTTGGCGCGACAGGGGGCAGACGAGCAGTACTTC. This translates into CASSLARQGADEQYF.